The rows below give T cell receptor beta chains drawn from one sample of a study of T cells after yellow fever vaccination. Each CDR3 protein is one row after TCRdb ran MiXCR on the 5' RACE reads. Here the sample spans 450,000 to 550,000 distinct CDR3 sequences, just over 20% being singletons. The sequencing here drew on PBMCs, taken roughly 20 days after the first yellow fever vaccination. Every receptor here comes from a young man who received the YFV17D yellow fever vaccine. Each CDR3 is given with its conserved first and last residue.

v_gene | CDR3aa
TRBV7-2 | CASSLVSGGSGNTIYF
TRBV20-1 | CSAPTRSGANVLTF
TRBV7-9 | CASSETGAGLDTQYF
TRBV5-1 | CASSLVAYAEQFF
TRBV20-1 | CSAIVAGGLTGELFF
TRBV15 | CATSRVLGAKGYTF
TRBV28 | CASSPSTGFRYSGNTIYF
TRBV9 | CASSVFHTNTGELFF
TRBV29-1 | CSVDGGRLEETQYF
TRBV12-3/TRBV12-4 | CASSSHGGADSYNEQFF
TRBV7-2 | CASSLLGTWEEKLFF
TRBV6-1 | CASSLGGARGYTF
TRBV7-2 | CASSFGTVATNEKLFF
TRBV20-1 | CSARDPARGVYNSPLHF
TRBV14 | CASSQNPYEQYF
TRBV20-1 | CSASRDRGGYGYTF
TRBV6-1 | CASRRGIFQGYGYTF
TRBV27 | CAAGGYEKLFF
TRBV18 | CASSRASGYNEQFF
TRBV12-3/TRBV12-4 | CASSLQSNTGELFF
TRBV6-5 | CASSYGGTGELFF
TRBV24-1 | CATSDLRTTNTGELFF
TRBV10-3 | CAISRGGDSTDTQYF